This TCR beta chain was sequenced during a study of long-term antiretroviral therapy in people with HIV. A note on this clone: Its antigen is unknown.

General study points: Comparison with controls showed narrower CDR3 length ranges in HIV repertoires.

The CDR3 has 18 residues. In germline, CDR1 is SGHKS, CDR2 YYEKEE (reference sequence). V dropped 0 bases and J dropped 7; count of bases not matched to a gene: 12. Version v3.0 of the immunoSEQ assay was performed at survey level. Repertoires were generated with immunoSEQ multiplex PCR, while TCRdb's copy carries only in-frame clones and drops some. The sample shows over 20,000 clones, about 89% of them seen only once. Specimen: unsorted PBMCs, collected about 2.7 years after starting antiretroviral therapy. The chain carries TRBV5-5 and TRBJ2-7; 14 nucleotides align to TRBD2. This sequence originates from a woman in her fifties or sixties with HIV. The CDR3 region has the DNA TGTGCCAGCAGCTTGGCCTCTGTGGGGACTAGCGGGAGTGGTGAGCAGTACTTC. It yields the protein CASSLASVGTSGSGEQYF.